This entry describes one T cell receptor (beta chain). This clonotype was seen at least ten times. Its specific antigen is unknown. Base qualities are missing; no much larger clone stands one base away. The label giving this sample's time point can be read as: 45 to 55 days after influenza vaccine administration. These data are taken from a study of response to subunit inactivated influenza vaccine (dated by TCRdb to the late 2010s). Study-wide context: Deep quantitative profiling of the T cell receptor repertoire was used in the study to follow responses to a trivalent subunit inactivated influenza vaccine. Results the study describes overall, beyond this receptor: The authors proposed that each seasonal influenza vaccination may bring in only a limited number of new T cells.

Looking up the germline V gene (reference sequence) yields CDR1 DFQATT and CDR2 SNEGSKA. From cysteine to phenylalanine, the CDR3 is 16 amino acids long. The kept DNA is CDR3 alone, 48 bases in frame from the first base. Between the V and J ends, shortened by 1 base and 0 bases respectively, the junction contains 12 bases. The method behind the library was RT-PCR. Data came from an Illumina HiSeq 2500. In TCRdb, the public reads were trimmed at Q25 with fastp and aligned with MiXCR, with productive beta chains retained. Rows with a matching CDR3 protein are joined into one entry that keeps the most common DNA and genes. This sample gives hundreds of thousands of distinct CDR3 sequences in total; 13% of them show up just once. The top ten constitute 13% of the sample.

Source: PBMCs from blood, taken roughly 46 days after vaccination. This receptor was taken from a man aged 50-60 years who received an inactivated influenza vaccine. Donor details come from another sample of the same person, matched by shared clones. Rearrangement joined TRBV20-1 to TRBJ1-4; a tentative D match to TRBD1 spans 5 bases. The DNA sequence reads TGCAGTGCTAGAGGCGACAGTGCAGCAACTAATGAAAAACTGTTTTTT. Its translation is CSARGDSAATNEKLFF.